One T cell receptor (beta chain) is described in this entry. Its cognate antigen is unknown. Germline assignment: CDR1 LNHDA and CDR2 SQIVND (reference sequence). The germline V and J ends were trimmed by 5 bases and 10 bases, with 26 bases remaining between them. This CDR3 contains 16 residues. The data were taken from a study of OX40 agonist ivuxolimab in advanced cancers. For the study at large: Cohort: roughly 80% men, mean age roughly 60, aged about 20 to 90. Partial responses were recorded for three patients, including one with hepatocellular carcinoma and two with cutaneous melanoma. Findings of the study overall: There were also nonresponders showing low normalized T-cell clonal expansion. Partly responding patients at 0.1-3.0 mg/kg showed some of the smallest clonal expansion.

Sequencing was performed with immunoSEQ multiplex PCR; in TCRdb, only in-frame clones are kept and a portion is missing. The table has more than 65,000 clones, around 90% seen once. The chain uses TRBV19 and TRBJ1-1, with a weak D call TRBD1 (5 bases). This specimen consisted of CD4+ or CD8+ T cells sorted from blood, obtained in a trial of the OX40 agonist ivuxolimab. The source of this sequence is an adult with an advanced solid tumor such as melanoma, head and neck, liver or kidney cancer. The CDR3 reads CASSSQGRSGGTAAFF. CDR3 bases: TGTGCCAGTAGTTCCCAGGGAAGGAGTGGCGGGACGGCAGCTTTCTTT. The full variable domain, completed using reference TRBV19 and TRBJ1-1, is DGGITQSPKYLFRKEGQNVTLSCEQNLNHDAMYWYRQDPGQGLRLIYYSQIVNDFQKGDIAEGYSVSREKKESFPLTVTSAQKNPTAFYLCASSSQGRSGGTAAFFGQGTRLTVV.